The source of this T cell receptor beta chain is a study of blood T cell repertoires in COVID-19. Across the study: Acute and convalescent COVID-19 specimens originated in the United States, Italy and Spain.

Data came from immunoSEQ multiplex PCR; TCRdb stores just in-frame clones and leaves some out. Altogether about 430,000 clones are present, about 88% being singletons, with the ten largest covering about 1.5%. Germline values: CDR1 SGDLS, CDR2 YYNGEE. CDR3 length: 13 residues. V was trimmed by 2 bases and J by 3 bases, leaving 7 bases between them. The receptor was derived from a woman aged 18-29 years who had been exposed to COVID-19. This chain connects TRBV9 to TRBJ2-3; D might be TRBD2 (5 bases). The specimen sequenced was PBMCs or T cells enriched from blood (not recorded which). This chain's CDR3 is CASSVGVTDTQYF. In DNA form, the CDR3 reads TGTGCCAGCAGCGTGGGAGTTACAGATACGCAGTATTTT.